These T cell receptor beta chains were read from a single sample in a study of CXCR3-negative and CXCR3-positive naive CD8 T cells. Reanalyzing the 5' RACE reads, TCRdb keeps one entry per CDR3 protein, without DNA. The sample totals approximately 89,000 distinct CDR3 sequences. Sequencing input: naive CXCR3+ CD8+ T cells from blood. These receptors originate from a human donor in good health. Some clones in this sample may be carry-over from other donors' samples. Each CDR3 is given with its conserved first and last residue. Fields, in order: J gene, V gene, CDR3 protein.

>TRBJ2-3|TRBV15
CATINQWTDTQYF
>TRBJ2-2|TRBV6-2/TRBV6-3
CASRDNRVETGELFF
>TRBJ2-3|TRBV6-1
CASSDPTEMTSTDTQYF
>TRBJ2-2|TRBV27
CASRNRDGGTGELFF
>TRBJ2-5|TRBV5-1
CASSAGYQETQYF
>TRBJ1-2|TRBV29-1
CSVNSPEPPYGYTF
>TRBJ2-2|TRBV29-1
CSVETGENTGELFF
>TRBJ2-1|TRBV28
CASSLFSGSAYNEQFF
>TRBJ2-7|TRBV5-5
CASSLSPGGGYEQYF
>TRBJ2-3|TRBV30
CAGTGGDLDTQYF
>TRBJ2-1|TRBV27
CASSLSVVNEQFF
>TRBJ2-3|TRBV28
CASRPDLSGDTDTQYF
>TRBJ2-2|TRBV29-1
CSVVADTGELFF
>TRBJ2-5|TRBV7-2
CASSLGHRRGETQYF
>TRBJ1-2|TRBV6-5
CASSYAGDYGYTF
>TRBJ1-1|TRBV25-1
CASSDSLNTEAFF